A selection of T cell receptor beta chains follows, all from one sample in a study of identical twins. TCRdb analysed the 5' RACE reads with MiXCR anew, one entry per CDR3 protein. The table lists around 450,000 distinct CDR3 sequences, around 14% of them singletons, with roughly 0.5% in the top ten. These sequences were also reported in another study, on yellow fever vaccine responses in identical twins.

Sample: CD4+ T cells sorted from blood. These receptor sequences come from a woman aged 18-35 years in good health. Each CDR3 is given with its conserved first and last residue. D genes are given only for firm matches. The size field is filled for only some rows; it gives once, few, many or a size class.

J: TRBJ1-5; V: TRBV2; size: NA; D: TRBD1; CDR3: CASSRQGGSNQPQHF; DNA: TGTGCCAGCAGTCGACAGGGCGGAAGCAATCAGCCCCAGCATTTT
J: TRBJ2-7; V: TRBV6-2/TRBV6-3; size: NA; D: TRBD1; CDR3: CASSSPPGGRHNYEQYF; DNA: TGTGCCAGCAGTTCCCCACCAGGGGGTCGTCACAACTACGAGCAGTACTTC
J: TRBJ2-2; V: TRBV5-1; size: few; D: NA; CDR3: CASTARLVPGELFF; DNA: TGCGCCAGCACCGCCCGACTAGTGCCCGGGGAGCTGTTTTTT
J: TRBJ2-1; V: TRBV11-2; size: few; D: NA; CDR3: CASRMTGANEQFF; DNA: TGTGCCAGCAGGATGACAGGAGCGAATGAGCAGTTCTTC
J: TRBJ1-1; V: TRBV14; size: few; D: TRBD1; CDR3: CASSPSTGQGTEAFF; DNA: TGTGCCAGCAGCCCCTCGACAGGGCAGGGGACTGAAGCTTTCTTT
J: TRBJ2-1; V: TRBV7-9; size: NA; D: TRBD2; CDR3: CASSPTERGWNEQFF; DNA: TGTGCCAGCAGCCCAACGGAGCGGGGGTGGAATGAGCAGTTCTTC
J: TRBJ2-1; V: TRBV5-6; size: few; D: NA; CDR3: CASSSAGGASYNEQFF; DNA: TGTGCCAGCAGCTCAGCTGGGGGGGCCTCCTACAATGAGCAGTTCTTC
J: TRBJ2-1; V: TRBV11-2; size: once; D: TRBD2; CDR3: CASSLGTSNEQFF; DNA: TGTGCCAGCAGCTTAGGGACTAGCAATGAGCAGTTCTTC
J: TRBJ2-7; V: TRBV28; size: NA; D: NA; CDR3: CASSLVSETRGEQYF; DNA: TGTGCCAGCAGTTTAGTCTCCGAGACCAGGGGCGAGCAGTACTTC
J: TRBJ2-1; V: TRBV4-1; size: NA; D: NA; CDR3: CASSQVFRRDNEQFF; DNA: TGCGCCAGCAGCCAAGTTTTTCGCAGAGACAATGAGCAGTTCTTC
J: TRBJ2-7; V: TRBV2; size: few; D: NA; CDR3: CASRQGAGGAYEQYF; DNA: TGTGCCAGCAGACAGGGGGCGGGAGGAGCCTACGAGCAGTACTTC
J: TRBJ2-3; V: TRBV2; size: few; D: TRBD2; CDR3: CASRGEGLGTDTQYF; DNA: TGTGCCAGCAGGGGGGAGGGGTTGGGCACAGATACGCAGTATTTT
J: TRBJ2-7; V: TRBV20-1; size: few; D: TRBD1; CDR3: CSARTTGARYEQYF; DNA: TGCAGTGCTAGGACTACAGGGGCACGCTACGAGCAGTACTTC
J: TRBJ2-7; V: TRBV29-1; size: few; D: TRBD2; CDR3: CSVSRGVSVPDEQYF; DNA: TGCAGCGTCTCCCGGGGGGTGTCAGTCCCCGACGAGCAGTACTTC
J: TRBJ1-2; V: TRBV12-3/TRBV12-4; size: NA; D: NA; CDR3: CASSYRATNYGYTF; DNA: TGTGCCAGCAGTTACAGGGCAACTAACTATGGCTACACCTTC
J: TRBJ2-5; V: TRBV4-3; size: NA; D: NA; CDR3: CASSQEGTPGETQYF; DNA: TGCGCCAGCAGCCAAGAGGGGACCCCGGGGGAGACCCAGTACTTC
J: TRBJ2-7; V: TRBV12-3/TRBV12-4; size: many; D: NA; CDR3: CASSFRRDYEQYF; DNA: TGTGCCAGCAGTTTCCGGAGAGATTACGAGCAGTACTTC
J: TRBJ2-7; V: TRBV11-1; size: few; D: NA; CDR3: CASSLDWGSHEQYF; DNA: TGTGCCAGCAGCTTAGATTGGGGGTCCCACGAGCAGTACTTC
J: TRBJ2-1; V: TRBV7-2; size: few; D: NA; CDR3: CASSRDLLSSYNEQFF; DNA: TGTGCCAGCAGCCGGGACCTCCTTAGCTCCTACAATGAGCAGTTCTTC
J: TRBJ2-1; V: TRBV5-5; size: NA; D: NA; CDR3: CASSGRRELSEQFF; DNA: TGTGCCAGCAGCGGGCGGAGGGAGCTTAGTGAGCAGTTCTTC
J: TRBJ2-3; V: TRBV4-3; size: many; D: NA; CDR3: CASSQDHGHSSTDTQYF; DNA: TGCGCCAGCAGCCAAGATCACGGCCATTCTAGCACAGATACGCAGTATTTT
J: TRBJ1-1; V: TRBV20-1; size: few; D: NA; CDR3: CSAPGYMNTEAFF; DNA: TGCAGTGCCCCAGGGTACATGAACACTGAAGCTTTCTTT
J: TRBJ2-4; V: TRBV20-1; size: many; D: TRBD1; CDR3: CSASRLQGLAKNIQYF; DNA: TGCAGTGCTAGTCGTTTACAGGGGCTAGCCAAAAACATTCAGTACTTC
J: TRBJ2-1; V: TRBV7-6; size: few; D: NA; CDR3: CASSPTGGKINNEQFF; DNA: TGTGCCAGCAGCCCGACCGGGGGCAAGATAAACAATGAGCAGTTCTTC
J: TRBJ1-1; V: TRBV29-1; size: NA; D: NA; CDR3: CSVAPQGVNTEAFF; DNA: TGCAGCGTTGCCCCACAGGGAGTGAACACTGAAGCTTTCTTT
J: TRBJ2-1; V: TRBV7-9; size: NA; D: NA; CDR3: CASSLQMTYNEQFF; DNA: TGTGCCAGCAGCCTACAAATGACCTACAATGAGCAGTTCTTC
J: TRBJ2-3; V: TRBV7-2; size: few; D: TRBD2; CDR3: CASSFNTGGPGTQYF; DNA: TGTGCCAGCAGCTTTAACACGGGGGGGCCGGGTACGCAGTATTTT
J: TRBJ2-1; V: TRBV6-1; size: few; D: TRBD1; CDR3: CASSTGTGSYNEQFF; DNA: TGTGCCAGCTCCACCGGGACAGGGTCCTACAATGAGCAGTTCTTC
J: TRBJ2-5; V: TRBV2; size: NA; D: NA; CDR3: CATNRALETQYF; DNA: TGTGCCACCAACAGGGCGTTGGAGACCCAGTACTTC
J: TRBJ2-5; V: TRBV5-6; size: few; D: NA; CDR3: CASSLGLGGETQYF; DNA: TGTGCCAGCAGCTTAGGACTGGGGGGAGAGACCCAGTACTTC
J: TRBJ1-1; V: TRBV10-3; size: few; D: NA; CDR3: CAIRSRENTEAFF; DNA: TGTGCCATCAGATCCAGGGAGAACACTGAAGCTTTCTTT
J: TRBJ2-1; V: TRBV7-8; size: few; D: TRBD2; CDR3: CASSKLAGGLGDEQFF; DNA: TGTGCCAGCAGCAAACTAGCGGGGGGCCTGGGGGATGAGCAGTTCTTC
J: TRBJ1-1; V: TRBV6-1; size: NA; D: NA; CDR3: CASSRVFSATLEAFF; DNA: TGTGCCAGCAGCCGGGTATTTAGCGCTACTCTTGAAGCTTTCTTT
J: TRBJ2-1; V: TRBV28; size: NA; D: NA; CDR3: CASSQGTIGVGQQFF; DNA: TGTGCCAGCAGTCAGGGGACAATTGGGGTTGGTCAGCAGTTCTTC
J: TRBJ1-2; V: TRBV29-1; size: NA; D: NA; CDR3: CSVEDEGVRGYTF; DNA: TGCAGCGTTGAAGATGAGGGGGTGAGGGGCTACACCTTC
J: TRBJ2-2; V: TRBV20-1; size: NA; D: NA; CDR3: CSARGTLNTGELFF; DNA: TGCAGTGCCCGAGGGACTCTGAACACCGGGGAGCTGTTTTTT
J: TRBJ2-7; V: TRBV20-1; size: NA; D: NA; CDR3: CSALGDGQYF; DNA: TGCAGTGCCCTAGGTGACGGGCAGTACTTC
J: TRBJ2-7; V: TRBV7-2; size: few; D: TRBD1; CDR3: CASSPTLDRGEQYF; DNA: TGTGCCAGCAGCCCCACCCTTGACAGGGGCGAGCAGTACTTC
J: TRBJ2-3; V: TRBV7-3; size: once; D: NA; CDR3: CASSLMLGDTQYF; DNA: TGTGCCAGCAGCTTAATGCTGGGCGATACGCAGTATTTT
J: TRBJ1-1; V: TRBV20-1; size: NA; D: NA; CDR3: CSARAGTENTEAFF; DNA: TGCAGTGCTAGAGCCGGGACTGAGAACACTGAAGCTTTCTTT
J: TRBJ1-1; V: TRBV4-3; size: NA; D: TRBD1; CDR3: CASSQVGQGSEAFF; DNA: TGCGCCAGCAGCCAGGTAGGACAGGGGTCTGAAGCTTTCTTT
J: TRBJ2-7; V: TRBV5-4; size: few; D: TRBD1; CDR3: CASSSPPGQNYEQYF; DNA: TGTGCCAGCAGCTCACCACCGGGACAGAACTACGAGCAGTACTTC
J: TRBJ1-5; V: TRBV7-2; size: NA; D: TRBD1; CDR3: CASSASTGGGQPQHF; DNA: TGTGCCAGCAGCGCCTCGACAGGGGGCGGCCAGCCCCAGCATTTT
J: TRBJ1-6; V: TRBV7-9; size: few; D: TRBD1; CDR3: CASSFIGGDSPLHF; DNA: TGTGCCAGCAGCTTTATAGGGGGCGATTCACCCCTCCACTTT
J: TRBJ2-7; V: TRBV3-1; size: NA; D: TRBD2; CDR3: CASSRSGGPPYEQYF; DNA: TGTGCCAGCAGCCGTAGCGGGGGGCCTCCCTACGAGCAGTACTTC
J: TRBJ2-1; V: TRBV10-3; size: few; D: NA; CDR3: CAISGRGGAYNEQFF; DNA: TGTGCCATCAGTGGTCGAGGGGGAGCCTACAATGAGCAGTTCTTC
J: TRBJ2-5; V: TRBV20-1; size: few; D: NA; CDR3: CSALAEGGETQYF; DNA: TGCAGTGCCCTAGCCGAGGGGGGGGAGACCCAGTACTTC
J: TRBJ2-5; V: TRBV7-9; size: NA; D: TRBD1; CDR3: CASSSRRTGLETQYF; DNA: TGTGCCAGCAGCTCGCGGCGGACAGGGCTAGAGACCCAGTACTTC
J: TRBJ2-5; V: TRBV9; size: few; D: TRBD1; CDR3: CASSLGTGRTETQYF; DNA: TGTGCCAGCAGCCTCGGGACAGGTCGAACGGAGACCCAGTACTTC
J: TRBJ2-2; V: TRBV12-3/TRBV12-4; size: few; D: TRBD1; CDR3: CASQRYRGIAELFF; DNA: TGTGCCAGCCAGCGTTACAGGGGGATCGCGGAGCTGTTTTTT
J: TRBJ1-1; V: TRBV20-1; size: NA; D: NA; CDR3: CSASDLNTEAFF; DNA: TGCAGTGCTAGTGATTTGAACACTGAAGCTTTCTTT
J: TRBJ1-4; V: TRBV10-3; size: many; D: NA; CDR3: CASSGASNEKLFF; DNA: TGTGCCTCCTCCGGGGCCTCCAATGAAAAACTGTTTTTT
J: TRBJ2-6; V: TRBV5-1; size: few; D: NA; CDR3: CASSLQGITPSGANVLTF; DNA: TGCGCCAGCAGCTTACAGGGCATTACCCCCTCTGGGGCCAACGTTCTGACTTTC
J: TRBJ2-1; V: TRBV29-1; size: many; D: TRBD2; CDR3: CSARGLAGGFYNEQFF; DNA: TGCAGCGCCCGGGGACTAGCGGGGGGTTTTTACAATGAGCAGTTCTTC
J: TRBJ2-1; V: TRBV6-1; size: NA; D: TRBD2; CDR3: CASSETRRLAGNYNEQFF; DNA: TGTGCCAGCAGTGAAACCCGCCGCCTAGCGGGCAACTACAATGAGCAGTTCTTC
J: TRBJ1-5; V: TRBV6-5; size: many; D: NA; CDR3: CASSYSRDGSNQPQHF; DNA: TGTGCCAGCAGTTACTCCCGGGACGGGAGCAATCAGCCCCAGCATTTT
J: TRBJ2-7; V: TRBV7-2; size: NA; D: NA; CDR3: CASSLRTTLPEQYF; DNA: TGTGCCAGCAGCTTAAGGACCACCTTGCCCGAGCAGTACTTC